This record concerns one T cell receptor beta chain sequence. These data belong to a study of blood T cell repertoires in COVID-19. Whole-study context: Samples representing acute and convalescent COVID-19 were sourced from the United States, Italy and Spain. PBMCs, B-cell-depleted T cells, or T cells provided the cDNA or gDNA that made up the material.

The germline gives CDR1 MDHEN, CDR2 SYDVKM. CDR3 length: 14 amino acids. V gave up 7 bases and J gave up 1 base, with 8 bases separating them. Authors' analysis steps: The authors estimated nucleated cell counts from reference gene primer amplification. Libraries were prepared by immunoSEQ multiplex PCR; TCRdb keeps only in-frame clonotypes and omits some of them. V, J and clone size reflect that table, while D and trimming were determined from the DNA. The sample lists roughly 200,000 clones, around 85% occurring once. The genes are TRBV28 and TRBJ2-6; D call uncertain. Sequencing input: peripheral blood. This sequence was found in a man in his fifties or sixties who had recovered from COVID-19. DNA of the CDR3: TGTGCCAGCACAACCGGGTCTGGGGCCAACGTCCTGACTTTC. This translates into CASTTGSGANVLTF.